These T cell receptor beta chains were read from a single sample in a study of cytomegalovirus exposure and HLA in healthy donors. TCRdb's table, derived via immunoSEQ multiplex PCR, lists solely in-frame clones and lacks some. Among some 130,000 clones listed, approximately 78% were seen once. Sequencing used PBMCs. Source of these receptors: a female donor in good health and CMV-seronegative. The CDR3 runs from the conserved cysteine through the conserved F or W. Each record gives: V gene, clone size, J gene, D gene, CDR3 DNA, CDR3 protein. D genes are given only for firm matches. For some rows the clone size is stated as once, few or many, or as a class when expanded; others skip it.

V gene: TRBV5-1; clone size: once; J gene: TRBJ2-7; D gene: NA; CDR3 DNA: TGCGCCAGCAGCTCCCTGACTGGATCCTACGAGCAGTACTTC; CDR3 protein: CASSSLTGSYEQYF
V gene: TRBV7-9; clone size: NA; J gene: TRBJ2-3; D gene: NA; CDR3 DNA: TGTGCCAGCAGGCCACTAGTGGCAGATACGCAGTATTTT; CDR3 protein: CASRPLVADTQYF
V gene: TRBV18; clone size: NA; J gene: TRBJ1-2; D gene: TRBD1; CDR3 DNA: TGTGCCAGCTCACCGGTCGACAGGGGAGCTAACTATGGCTACACCTTC; CDR3 protein: CASSPVDRGANYGYTF
V gene: TRBV7-2; clone size: NA; J gene: TRBJ1-1; D gene: NA; CDR3 DNA: TGTGCCAGCAGCCCCCGTTCGGGCGGGGGCACTGAAGCTTTCTTT; CDR3 protein: CASSPRSGGGTEAFF
V gene: TRBV19; clone size: NA; J gene: TRBJ2-1; D gene: NA; CDR3 DNA: TGTGCCAGTAGTATCTTAGTGGACAATGAGCAGTTCTTC; CDR3 protein: CASSILVDNEQFF
V gene: TRBV7-2; clone size: NA; J gene: TRBJ2-5; D gene: NA; CDR3 DNA: TGTGCCAGCAGCTTAGCCGGAGGTCAAGAGACCCAGTACTTC; CDR3 protein: CASSLAGGQETQYF
V gene: TRBV7-2; clone size: NA; J gene: TRBJ1-1; D gene: NA; CDR3 DNA: TGTGCCAGCAGCACCTCGGGGGGCGTAACTGAAGCTTTCTTT; CDR3 protein: CASSTSGGVTEAFF
V gene: TRBV6-6; clone size: NA; J gene: TRBJ2-1; D gene: TRBD2; CDR3 DNA: TGTGCCAGCAGCCTACTAGCGGGAGAAAGCAATGAGCAGTTCTTC; CDR3 protein: CASSLLAGESNEQFF
V gene: TRBV27; clone size: NA; J gene: TRBJ2-3; D gene: TRBD1; CDR3 DNA: TGTGCCAGCAGTACGACAGGGGGAATAGATACGCAGTATTTT; CDR3 protein: CASSTTGGIDTQYF
V gene: TRBV5-6; clone size: once; J gene: TRBJ2-7; D gene: NA; CDR3 DNA: TGTGCCAGCAGCCCCAGGTCGGTTAACGAGCAGTACTTC; CDR3 protein: CASSPRSVNEQYF
V gene: TRBV15; clone size: NA; J gene: TRBJ2-3; D gene: NA; CDR3 DNA: TGTGCCACCAGCAGAGACCGATCAGCGACCCGCACAGATACGCAGTATTTT; CDR3 protein: CATSRDRSATRTDTQYF
V gene: TRBV5-6; clone size: NA; J gene: TRBJ1-1; D gene: NA; CDR3 DNA: TGTGCCAGCAGCTTGGGACTTGGGAACACTGAAGCTTTCTTT; CDR3 protein: CASSLGLGNTEAFF
V gene: TRBV18; clone size: NA; J gene: TRBJ1-1; D gene: NA; CDR3 DNA: TGTGCCAGCTCACCAAACCCCTCGGGTCGGGGTGAAGCTTTCTTT; CDR3 protein: CASSPNPSGRGEAFF
V gene: TRBV5-4; clone size: few; J gene: TRBJ2-1; D gene: TRBD1; CDR3 DNA: TGTGCCAGCAGCTTACCGGGACAGGGCCGTGAGCAGTTCTTC; CDR3 protein: CASSLPGQGREQFF
V gene: TRBV2; clone size: NA; J gene: TRBJ1-2; D gene: TRBD1; CDR3 DNA: TGTGCCAGCAGGACGGACAGGGGCGATGGCTACACCTTC; CDR3 protein: CASRTDRGDGYTF
V gene: TRBV28; clone size: NA; J gene: TRBJ1-1; D gene: TRBD1; CDR3 DNA: TGTGCCAGCAGCGGAGCCGGGACAGGGGCGGATGAAGCTTTCTTT; CDR3 protein: CASSGAGTGADEAFF
V gene: TRBV2; clone size: once; J gene: TRBJ2-1; D gene: TRBD2; CDR3 DNA: TGTGCCAGCAGTGGGACTAGAGGTTACAATGAGCAGTTCTTC; CDR3 protein: CASSGTRGYNEQFF
V gene: TRBV28; clone size: NA; J gene: TRBJ2-1; D gene: NA; CDR3 DNA: TGTGCCAGCAAAGACAGTTTCAATGAGCAGTTCTTC; CDR3 protein: CASKDSFNEQFF
V gene: TRBV10-1; clone size: NA; J gene: TRBJ2-1; D gene: NA; CDR3 DNA: TGCGCCAGCAGTGAGATCCCTCGGTGGGGGGTATCCTACAATGAGCAGTTCTTC; CDR3 protein: CASSEIPRWGVSYNEQFF
V gene: TRBV9; clone size: NA; J gene: TRBJ2-1; D gene: TRBD2; CDR3 DNA: TGTGCCAGCAGCCCAGGGACTAGCGGAGACAATGAGCAGTTCTTC; CDR3 protein: CASSPGTSGDNEQFF
V gene: TRBV28; clone size: NA; J gene: TRBJ1-4; D gene: NA; CDR3 DNA: TGTGCCAGCGGCAGGGTCCCCACAACTAATGAAAAACTGTTTTTT; CDR3 protein: CASGRVPTTNEKLFF
V gene: TRBV28; clone size: NA; J gene: TRBJ1-2; D gene: TRBD1; CDR3 DNA: TGTGCCAGCAGTTTACCCGGGACAGGTTATTTTAACTATGGCTACACCTTC; CDR3 protein: CASSLPGTGYFNYGYTF
V gene: TRBV4-3; clone size: once; J gene: TRBJ1-1; D gene: NA; CDR3 DNA: TGCGCCAGCACGATGGCGAGGCGGACTGAAGCTTTCTTT; CDR3 protein: CASTMARRTEAFF
V gene: TRBV1; clone size: NA; J gene: TRBJ2-7; D gene: NA; CDR3 DNA: TGCACCAGCAGTAGTAGATTCGACTTCTCCTACGAGCAGTACTTC; CDR3 protein: CTSSSRFDFSYEQYF
V gene: TRBV7-3; clone size: NA; J gene: TRBJ2-4; D gene: TRBD1; CDR3 DNA: TGTGCCAGCAGCCCGGACAGGGGGCCCACCAAAAACATTCAGTACTTC; CDR3 protein: CASSPDRGPTKNIQYF
V gene: TRBV7-5; clone size: NA; J gene: TRBJ1-5; D gene: NA; CDR3 DNA: TGTGCCAGAAGCCCTCGGGACAGCCGTGTCTGCATTCAGCCCCAGCATTTT; CDR3 protein: CARSPRDSRVCIQPQHF
V gene: TRBV6-6; clone size: NA; J gene: TRBJ1-3; D gene: NA; CDR3 DNA: TGTGCCAGCAGTTTAGACAGTGAAAACTCTGGAAACACCATATATTTT; CDR3 protein: CASSLDSENSGNTIYF
V gene: TRBV5-6; clone size: few; J gene: TRBJ2-1; D gene: NA; CDR3 DNA: TGTGCCAGCAGCGGACCAGGTAAAAGCGGCTCCTACAATGAGCAGTTCTTC; CDR3 protein: CASSGPGKSGSYNEQFF
V gene: TRBV7-2; clone size: NA; J gene: TRBJ2-5; D gene: TRBD1; CDR3 DNA: TGTGCCAGCAGCCCACGGGACAGGGTCCAAGAGACCCAGTACTTC; CDR3 protein: CASSPRDRVQETQYF
V gene: TRBV12-5; clone size: few; J gene: TRBJ2-3; D gene: NA; CDR3 DNA: TGTGCTAGTGGTTTCGGCGGTTTAGCGGATACGCAGTATTTT; CDR3 protein: CASGFGGLADTQYF
V gene: TRBV6-1; clone size: NA; J gene: TRBJ1-4; D gene: NA; CDR3 DNA: TGTGCCAGCAGTATCAGATTTGCAACTAATGAAAAACTGTTTTTT; CDR3 protein: CASSIRFATNEKLFF
V gene: TRBV5-4; clone size: NA; J gene: TRBJ2-2; D gene: TRBD2; CDR3 DNA: TGTGCCAGCAGGTTCCAGGGGGGGACTAGCGGTAACACCGGGGAGCTGTTTTTT; CDR3 protein: CASRFQGGTSGNTGELFF
V gene: TRBV27; clone size: NA; J gene: TRBJ2-1; D gene: NA; CDR3 DNA: TGTGCCAGCAGTTCCACCGGGACTTTTCATTCCTACAATGAGCAGTTCTTC; CDR3 protein: CASSSTGTFHSYNEQFF
V gene: TRBV6-1; clone size: NA; J gene: TRBJ2-7; D gene: NA; CDR3 DNA: TGTGCCAGCAGTGAGACACTGACCTACGAGCAGTACTTC; CDR3 protein: CASSETLTYEQYF
V gene: TRBV19; clone size: once; J gene: TRBJ1-6; D gene: TRBD1; CDR3 DNA: TGTGCCAGTAGTGACAGGGGGCGAGGTTCACCCCTCCACTTT; CDR3 protein: CASSDRGRGSPLHF
V gene: TRBV5-6; clone size: once; J gene: TRBJ2-3; D gene: TRBD2; CDR3 DNA: TGTGCCAGCAGCTTGGGTAGCGGGAGGGCCGATACGCAGTATTTT; CDR3 protein: CASSLGSGRADTQYF
V gene: TRBV5-4; clone size: NA; J gene: TRBJ1-4; D gene: TRBD1; CDR3 DNA: TGTGCCAGCAGCTTAGGTTCACAGGGGGTTGCTGAAAAACTGTTTTTT; CDR3 protein: CASSLGSQGVAEKLFF
V gene: TRBV12-5; clone size: NA; J gene: TRBJ2-1; D gene: TRBD2; CDR3 DNA: TGTGCTAGTGGTTTCCTGGGACTAGCGGGCGGTAATGAGCAGTTCTTC; CDR3 protein: CASGFLGLAGGNEQFF
V gene: TRBV28; clone size: NA; J gene: TRBJ2-7; D gene: TRBD2; CDR3 DNA: TGTGCCAGCAGTTTTGTTGTAGCGGGAGGGCCTTACGAGCAGTACTTC; CDR3 protein: CASSFVVAGGPYEQYF
V gene: TRBV6-5; clone size: few; J gene: TRBJ2-2; D gene: TRBD1; CDR3 DNA: TGTGCCAGCAGCTCTGGGACAGGGCTCACCGGGGAGCTGTTTTTT; CDR3 protein: CASSSGTGLTGELFF
V gene: TRBV7-3; clone size: NA; J gene: TRBJ2-1; D gene: TRBD1; CDR3 DNA: TGTGCCAGCAGCTCGGACAGGGGGAATGAGCAGTTCTTC; CDR3 protein: CASSSDRGNEQFF
V gene: TRBV6-5; clone size: few; J gene: TRBJ1-2; D gene: NA; CDR3 DNA: TGTGCCAGCACCACAACTCAGGGCTATGGCTACACCTTC; CDR3 protein: CASTTTQGYGYTF
V gene: TRBV28; clone size: NA; J gene: TRBJ2-2; D gene: TRBD1; CDR3 DNA: TGTGCCAGCAGTCCCCGGGACAGTAACACCGGGGAGCTGTTTTTT; CDR3 protein: CASSPRDSNTGELFF
V gene: TRBV7-9; clone size: NA; J gene: TRBJ1-2; D gene: NA; CDR3 DNA: TGTGCCAGCGGGGGGTCGGACTATGGCTACACCTTC; CDR3 protein: CASGGSDYGYTF
V gene: TRBV11-1; clone size: NA; J gene: TRBJ2-5; D gene: TRBD2; CDR3 DNA: TGTGCCAGCAGCTCACTAGCGGGGGGGACCCAGTACTTC; CDR3 protein: CASSSLAGGTQYF
V gene: TRBV4-3; clone size: NA; J gene: TRBJ2-3; D gene: TRBD2; CDR3 DNA: TGCGCCAGCAGCTTCCGACTAGCGAACACAGATACGCAGTATTTT; CDR3 protein: CASSFRLANTDTQYF
V gene: TRBV6-4; clone size: NA; J gene: TRBJ1-1; D gene: NA; CDR3 DNA: TGTGCCAGCAGGAGGGAGGAGGGCAACACTGAAGCTTTCTTT; CDR3 protein: CASRREEGNTEAFF